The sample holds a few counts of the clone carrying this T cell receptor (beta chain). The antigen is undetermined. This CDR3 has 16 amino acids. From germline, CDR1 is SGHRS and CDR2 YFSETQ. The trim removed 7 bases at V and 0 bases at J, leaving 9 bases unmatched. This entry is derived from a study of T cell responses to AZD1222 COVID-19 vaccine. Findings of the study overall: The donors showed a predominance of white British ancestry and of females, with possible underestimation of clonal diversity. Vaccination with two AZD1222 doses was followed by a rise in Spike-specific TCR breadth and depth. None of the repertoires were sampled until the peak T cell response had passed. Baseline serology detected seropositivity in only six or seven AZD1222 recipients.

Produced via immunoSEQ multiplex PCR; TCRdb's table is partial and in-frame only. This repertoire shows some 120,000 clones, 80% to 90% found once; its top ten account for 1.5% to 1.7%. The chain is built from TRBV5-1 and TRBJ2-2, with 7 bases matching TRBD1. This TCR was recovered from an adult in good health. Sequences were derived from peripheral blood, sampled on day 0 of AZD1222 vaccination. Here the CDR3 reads CASGTGQASNTGELFF. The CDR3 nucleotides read TGCGCCAGCGGGACCGGACAGGCCTCGAACACCGGGGAGCTGTTTTTT.